Listed here are 29 T cell receptor beta chains from one sample, sequenced in a study of vaccination and CD4 T cells after COVID-19. Documented treatment: approximately nine-day PBMC culture with coronavirus spike peptide pools or control peptides (ViraFEST assay). Their antigens are not known. The Oncomine TCR Beta short-read assay was what sequenced the DNA obtained from cultured CD4+ T cells. One entry per CDR3 protein results from TCRdb running MiXCR on the PCR reads. The sample lists 9,500 to 15,000 distinct CDR3 sequences, 60% occurring once. The specimen was CD4+ T cells from blood, cultured in vitro. The receptors stem from a human donor who had recovered from COVID-19.

V gene TRBV11-3 combines with J gene TRBJ2-2, with 10 positions matching TRBD1. Germline V CDR1 and CDR2: SGHNT, YENEEA. This CDR3 contains 16 residues. V lost 6 bases to trimming and J lost 6 bases; unmatched junction nucleotides: 10. CDR3 amino acids: CASSPGTGDLSGELFF. CDR3 bases: TGTGCCAGCAGTCCAGGGACAGGGGATTTGTCCGGGGAGCTGTTTTTT.

CDR3 sequence reads: CASSFGDRNQPQHF. In DNA, the CDR3 is TGTGCCAGCAGTTTTGGGGATCGCAATCAGCCCCAGCATTTT. This sequence joins TRBV28 and TRBJ1-5, with D hard to call. CDR3 length equals 14 residues. V was cut by 3 bases and J by 2 bases, with 8 bases left in between. Germline CDR1 and CDR2: MDHEN and SYDVKM.

V usage is TRBV10-3 and J usage is TRBJ1-2, with D uncertain. The length of the CDR3 is 11 residues. The V end lost 2 bases, the J end lost 7 bases, and 5 bases lay between the germline ends. CDR1 is ENHRY and CDR2 is SYGVKD in the germline V gene. As DNA, the CDR3 is TGTGCCATCAGTGAGACCGGTGGCTACACCTTC. Translated, it gives CAISETGGYTF.

The gene calls are TRBV12-5 and TRBJ2-7; D gene uncertain. The CDR3 is 18 amino acids. V was pared by 1 base and J by 3 bases, with 22 bases between. Germline-derived CDR1 and CDR2 are LGHNT and FRNRAP. The CDR3 here is CASGLGILGRPSFYEQYF. DNA of the CDR3: TGTGCTAGTGGTTTGGGGATCTTAGGAAGGCCGTCATTCTACGAGCAGTACTTC. Looking up the rest from reference TRBV12-5 and TRBJ2-7 gives the full variable domain: DARVTQTPRHKVTEMGQEVTMRCQPILGHNTVFWYRQTMMQGLELLAYFRNRAPLDDSGMPKDRFSAEMPDATLATLKIQPSEPRDSAVYFCASGLGILGRPSFYEQYFGPGTRLTVT.

The J gene is TRBJ2-3, the V gene TRBV2; 11 nucleotides match TRBD2. CDR3 length: 16 amino acids. V trimming: 6 bases; J trimming: 2 bases; junction bases outside the gene matches: 7. CDR1 and CDR2 (germline): SNHLY, FYNNEI. CDR3 DNA: TGTGCCAGCAGCCCTCCGGGACTAGCGGTCACAGATACGCAGTATTTT. Translating it yields CASSPPGLAVTDTQYF. The full variable domain, completed using reference TRBV2 and TRBJ2-3, is EPEVTQTPSHQVTQMGQEVILRCVPISNHLYFYWYRQILGQKVEFLVSFYNNEISEKSEIFDDQFSVERPDGSNFTLKIRSTKLEDSAMYFCASSPPGLAVTDTQYFGPGTRLTVL.

The genes are TRBV2 and TRBJ2-7; no clear D gene. The germline gives CDR1 SNHLY, CDR2 FYNNEI. This CDR3 spans 11 amino acids. The V and J ends lost 4 bases and 3 bases respectively, with 4 bases between them. The CDR3 spells CASSGSYEQYF. The CDR3 nucleotides are TGTGCCAGCAGTGGAAGCTACGAGCAGTACTTC.

In DNA form, the CDR3 reads TGCAGTGCTACTAACTCTCAGGGAGCGGGAAACACCATATATTTT. Translation gives CSATNSQGAGNTIYF. The rearrangement joins TRBV20-1 to TRBJ1-3, with D perhaps matching TRBD1 (5 bases). Germline V lookup: CDR1 DFQATT, CDR2 SNEGSKA (reference sequence). The V and J ends lost 4 bases and 4 bases respectively, with 17 bases between them. CDR3 length: 15 amino acids.

This clonotype was counted a few times. The V and J genes are TRBV7-9 and TRBJ2-5; tentatively, D is TRBD2 (6 bases). Germline-derived CDR1 and CDR2 are SEHNR and FQNEAQ (reference sequence). V lost 2 bases, J lost 1 base, and 8 bases lay in between. This CDR3 is built from 14 residues. The CDR3 spells CASSLTSSQETQYF. CDR3 coding DNA: TGTGCCAGCAGCTTAACTAGCAGCCAAGAGACCCAGTACTTC. The entire variable domain, with the rest obtained from reference TRBV7-9 and TRBJ2-5, is as follows: DTGVSQNPRHKITKRGQNVTFRCDPISEHNRLYWYRQTLGQGPEFLTYFQNEAQLEKSRLLSDRFSAERPKGSFSTLEIQRTEQGDSAMYLCASSLTSSQETQYFGPGTRLLVL.

This sequence joins TRBV20-1 and TRBJ2-2; unclear D gene. The CDR3 is 14 residues long. V was clipped by 3 bases and J by 0 bases, with 8 bases between them. Germline V gene data show CDR1 as DFQATT and CDR2 as SNEGSKA (reference sequence). For the CDR3, the DNA is TGCAGTGCTAGCCCGGCTACGAACACCGGGGAGCTGTTTTTT. Its protein product is CSASPATNTGELFF.

This chain uses TRBV6-2 or TRBV6-3 with TRBJ2-3, with D possibly matching TRBD2 (6 bases). This CDR3 is 14 amino acids long. The V gene's germline CDR1 is MNHEY and CDR2 SVGEGT. V was clipped by 6 bases and J by 0 bases, with 10 bases between them. Here the CDR3 reads CASRDYLSTDTQYF. The CDR3 DNA is TGTGCCAGCAGGGACTACCTAAGCACAGATACGCAGTATTTT.

The chain is built from TRBV7-2 and TRBJ1-6; 10 bases are shared with TRBD1. The germline V gene has CDR1 SGHTA and CDR2 FQGNSA. The length of the CDR3 is 15 residues. V was pared by 5 bases and J by 10 bases, with 8 bases of the junction left unmatched. This CDR3 is CASSPGTGVESPLHF. The CDR3 nucleotides read TGTGCCAGCAGCCCGGGGACAGGGGTTGAATCACCCCTCCACTTT.

The chain carries TRBV10-1 and TRBJ2-1; 9 nucleotides line up with TRBD1. The V gene end was trimmed by 8 bases and the J gene end by 5 bases; junction bases not matched to a gene: 10. Germline loops: CDR1 WNHNN, CDR2 SYGVQD (reference sequence). The CDR3 is made up of 15 amino acids. CDR3 residues: CASSPAGQGNNEQFF. The CDR3 nucleotides read TGCGCCAGCTCCCCCGCGGGACAGGGAAACAATGAGCAGTTCTTC.

The rearrangement links TRBV6-2 or TRBV6-3 to TRBJ2-2; D remains unclear. Trimming took off 0 bases at V and 1 base at J, with 3 bases between the two ends. In germline, CDR1 is MNHEY, CDR2 SVGEGT. The CDR3 extends over 14 amino acids. DNA for the CDR3: TGTGCCAGCAGTTACTCGTGGAACACCGGGGAGCTGTTTTTT. As protein: CASSYSWNTGELFF.

This clonotype has only a few counts. The chain carries TRBV25-1 and TRBJ1-2, with D maybe TRBD1 (6 bases). The CDR3 consists of 13 residues. The germline gives CDR1 MGHDK, CDR2 SYGVNS. Trimming pared 7 bases from V and 6 bases from J, leaving 15 bases between. The chain's CDR3 is CASKSDNRDGYTF. In nucleotides, the CDR3 is TGTGCCAGCAAATCGGACAACAGGGATGGCTACACCTTC.

This clonotype appeared a single time. The chain carries TRBV4-1 and TRBJ2-3; D might be TRBD1 or TRBD2, each matching 6 bases. CDR1 is MGHRA, CDR2 YSYEKL, per germline. CDR3 length: 16 amino acids. Trimming took 2 bases from V and 2 from J, leaving 14 bases between them. CDR3 sequence reads: CASSQRGAVLTDTQYF. The CDR3 bases are TGCGCCAGCAGCCAAAGGGGGGCAGTCCTCACAGATACGCAGTATTTT.

The CDR3 region has the DNA TGTGCCAGCAGCTTTATGGCGAACACTGAAGCTTTCTTT. It encodes CASSFMANTEAFF. The rearrangement joins TRBV7-2 to TRBJ1-1; D is unclear. This CDR3 contains 13 residues. Germline lookup yields CDR1 SGHTA and CDR2 FQGNSA. Trimming removed 3 bases at V and 1 base at J, with 6 bases between. The complete variable domain, with remaining parts taken from reference TRBV7-2 and TRBJ1-1, reads GAGVSQSPSNKVTEKGKDVELRCDPISGHTALYWYRQSLGQGLEFLIYFQGNSAPDKSGLPSDRFSAERTGGSVSTLTIQRTQQEDSAVYLCASSFMANTEAFFGQGTRLTVV.

V gene TRBV20-1 combines with J gene TRBJ2-1; 7 bases agree with TRBD2. Germline values: CDR1 DFQATT, CDR2 SNEGSKA (reference sequence). This CDR3 region has 15 residues. The junction had 9 bases not matched to a gene; V was cut back by 4 bases and J by 3 bases. This CDR3 is CSATESGNVYNEQFF. CDR3 DNA: TGCAGTGCTACAGAAAGCGGGAACGTCTACAATGAGCAGTTCTTC.

The chain is built from TRBV20-1 and TRBJ2-5, with 8 bases that match TRBD2. The V and J ends lost 2 bases and 0 bases, in that order; junction bases with no gene match: 8. CDR1 and CDR2 (germline): DFQATT, SNEGSKA (reference sequence). This CDR3 has 16 residues. CDR3 in DNA: TGCAGTGCTAGATACTCCGGGACTAGGGACCAAGAGACCCAGTACTTC. Protein product: CSARYSGTRDQETQYF.

The chain carries TRBV20-1 and TRBJ2-5; 7 positions match TRBD2. J lost 1 base, V lost 4 bases, and 6 bases had no gene match. The CDR3 sequence is 14 residues long. Germline V gene lookup returns CDR1 DFQATT and CDR2 SNEGSKA (reference sequence). CDR3 loop: CSANRLALQETQYF. CDR3 DNA: TGCAGTGCTAATCGACTAGCTCTCCAAGAGACCCAGTACTTC.

This clonotype was detected a few times. V usage is TRBV7-9 and J usage is TRBJ2-1; D gene ambiguous. This CDR3 has 15 amino acids. V was pared by 7 bases and J by 7 bases, with 20 bases between. Germline V gene sequence: CDR1 SEHNR, CDR2 FQNEAQ (reference sequence). For the CDR3, the DNA is TGTGCCAGCAACAAAGACCTACTACGAGGTAATGAGCAGTTCTTC. Its translation is CASNKDLLRGNEQFF. The full variable domain, with the rest looked up from reference TRBV7-9 and TRBJ2-1, is DTGVSQNPRHKITKRGQNVTFRCDPISEHNRLYWYRQTLGQGPEFLTYFQNEAQLEKSRLLSDRFSAERPKGSFSTLEIQRTEQGDSAMYLCASNKDLLRGNEQFFGPGTRLTVL.

This clonotype is medium-sized in the sample. This chain joins TRBV20-1 and TRBJ1-5; tentatively, D is TRBD1 (6 bases). Per the germline V gene, CDR1 is DFQATT and CDR2 is SNEGSKA (reference sequence). CDR3 length: 14 residues. Trimming removed 3 bases from V and 6 bases from J, with 15 bases in between. CDR3 amino acids: CSASEGGRGQPQHF. For the CDR3, the DNA is TGCAGTGCTAGTGAGGGGGGACGGGGTCAGCCCCAGCATTTT.

The rearrangement joins TRBV7-9 to TRBJ2-7, with TRBD2 matching over 12 bases. CDR1 and CDR2 (germline): SEHNR, FQNEAQ (reference sequence). The CDR3 has 14 amino acids. Trimming at V came to 6 bases and at J to 1 base, leaving 1 base not matched to a gene. The CDR3 DNA follows: TGTGCCAGCAGGACTAGCGGGGGATCCTACGAGCAGTACTTC. Residues: CASRTSGGSYEQYF. Full variable domain (outside the CDR3, taken from reference TRBV7-9 and TRBJ2-7): DTGVSQNPRHKITKRGQNVTFRCDPISEHNRLYWYRQTLGQGPEFLTYFQNEAQLEKSRLLSDRFSAERPKGSFSTLEIQRTEQGDSAMYLCASRTSGGSYEQYFGPGTRLTVT.

The chain employs TRBV19 and TRBJ1-2, with D possibly TRBD1 on 5 matching bases. The CDR3 is made up of 15 amino acids. CDR1 is LNHDA and CDR2 is SQIVND in the germline V gene (reference sequence). Trimming stripped 7 bases from V and 8 bases from J, with 23 bases between. The CDR3 DNA follows: TGTGCCAGTACCCCCGTTAGCCGGGGCCTTAGAGGCTACACCTTC. It is translated as CASTPVSRGLRGYTF.

This chain connects TRBV14 to TRBJ2-5; TRBD2 agrees at 12 bases. The CDR3 sequence is 16 residues long. Germline assignment: CDR1 SGHDN and CDR2 FVKESK. The V and J ends lost 1 base and 5 bases, in that order; junction bases with no gene match: 5. The CDR3 region has the DNA TGTGCCAGCAGCCAAGGTCGACTAGCGGGAGTTGAGACCCAGTACTTC. Translated: CASSQGRLAGVETQYF.

This clonotype was observed a few times. This chain uses TRBV7-2 with TRBJ1-3; D is ambiguous. CDR1 and CDR2 (germline): SGHTA, FQGNSA. V was clipped by 4 bases and J by 2 bases, with 9 bases between them. The CDR3 has 14 amino acids. Here the CDR3 reads CASSSHGPGNTIYF. CDR3 DNA sequence: TGTGCCAGCAGCTCCCATGGACCTGGAAACACCATATATTTT.

A single count supports this clonotype. J is TRBJ2-7 and V is TRBV20-1, with a possible D match to TRBD2 (6 bases). Germline CDR1 and CDR2: DFQATT and SNEGSKA (reference sequence). The CDR3 is 14 amino acids. Trimming cost V 6 bases and J 5 bases, with 20 bases left between them. CDR3 amino acids: CSAAPLGSGHEQYF. The CDR3 DNA reads TGCAGTGCGGCCCCCCTAGGTAGCGGCCACGAGCAGTACTTC.

This clonotype has only a few counts. The genes are TRBV6-2 or TRBV6-3 and TRBJ2-1; D tentatively reads TRBD1 or TRBD2 (5 bases each). Germline lookup yields CDR1 MNHEY and CDR2 SVGEGT. V was shortened by 0 bases and J by 10 bases, with 19 bases between the two germline ends. The CDR3 is 16 residues long. As DNA, the CDR3 is TGTGCCAGCAGTTACTCAGCCCGTATCGGGACCAACGAGCAGTTCTTC. Translated: CASSYSARIGTNEQFF.

Only a few counts were recorded for this clonotype. This chain connects TRBV20-1 to TRBJ2-3; TRBD2 matches at 8 bases. The CDR3 consists of 17 residues. V dropped 3 bases and J dropped 0; count of bases not matched to a gene: 11. CDR1 DFQATT and CDR2 SNEGSKA come from the germline V gene (reference sequence). The CDR3 DNA sequence: TGCAGTGCTAGTCTAACTAGCGGAGCAACTAGCACAGATACGCAGTATTTT. As protein: CSASLTSGATSTDTQYF.

J is TRBJ2-1 and V is TRBV20-1; the D gene could be TRBD1 or TRBD2 (6 bases each). Germline CDR1 DFQATT, CDR2 SNEGSKA (reference sequence). Trimming removed 0 bases from V and 7 bases from J, with 22 bases in between. CDR3 length: 17 residues. For the CDR3, the DNA is TGCAGTGCTAGAGATCCACAGGGACGGGGTCGGGGGAATGAGCAGTTCTTC. Translated: CSARDPQGRGRGNEQFF.